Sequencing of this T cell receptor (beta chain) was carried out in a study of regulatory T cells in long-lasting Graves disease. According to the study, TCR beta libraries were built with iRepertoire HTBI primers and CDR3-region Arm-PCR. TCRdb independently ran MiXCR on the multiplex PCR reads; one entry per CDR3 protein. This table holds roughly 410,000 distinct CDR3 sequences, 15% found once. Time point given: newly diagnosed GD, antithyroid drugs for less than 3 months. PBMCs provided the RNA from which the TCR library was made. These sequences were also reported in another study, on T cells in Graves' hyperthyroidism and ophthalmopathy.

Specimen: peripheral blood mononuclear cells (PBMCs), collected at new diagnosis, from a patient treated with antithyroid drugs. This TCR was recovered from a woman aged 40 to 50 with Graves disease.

CDR3 DNA sequence: TGTGCCAGCAGCTTAGCGGGACAGACTCGGGAGCTGTTTTTT. This translates into CASSLAGQTRELFF. The gene calls are TRBV7-9 and TRBJ2-2, with 7 bases lining up with TRBD1. Germline V CDR1 and CDR2: SEHNR, FQNEAQ (reference sequence). After removal of 0 bases from V and 9 bases from J, the junction contained 4 bases not matched to a gene. This CDR3 region has 14 residues.